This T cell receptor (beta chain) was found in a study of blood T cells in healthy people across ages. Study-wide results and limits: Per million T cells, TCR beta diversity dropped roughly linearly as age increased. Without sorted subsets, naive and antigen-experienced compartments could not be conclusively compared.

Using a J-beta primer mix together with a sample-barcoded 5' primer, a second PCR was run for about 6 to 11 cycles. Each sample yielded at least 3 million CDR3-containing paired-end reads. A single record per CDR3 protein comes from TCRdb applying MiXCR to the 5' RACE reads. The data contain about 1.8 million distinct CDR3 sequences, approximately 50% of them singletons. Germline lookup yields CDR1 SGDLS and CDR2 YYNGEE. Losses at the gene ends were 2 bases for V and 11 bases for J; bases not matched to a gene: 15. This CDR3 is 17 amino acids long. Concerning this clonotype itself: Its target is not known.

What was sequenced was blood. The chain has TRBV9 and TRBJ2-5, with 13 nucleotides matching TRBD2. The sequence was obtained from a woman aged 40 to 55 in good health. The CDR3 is CASSVGLAGSVRNEQYF. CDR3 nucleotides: TGTGCCAGCAGCGTGGGACTAGCGGGGAGCGTAAGGAATGAGCAGTACTTC.